This passage covers 17 T cell receptor beta chains from one sample sequenced in a study of monozygotic twins with inflammatory bowel disease. TCRdb derives one entry per CDR3 protein from the 5' RACE reads, leaving out DNA. The listing contains about 330,000 distinct CDR3 sequences. Sequencing was performed on blood. Source of these receptors: a human donor with ulcerative colitis or Crohn's disease, or a healthy co-twin of an affected twin (not recorded which).

This chain uses TRBV5-1 with TRBJ2-5; no DNA is available, so the TRBD1 call from TCRdb remains unchecked. The CDR3 extends over 14 amino acids. Germline V lookup: CDR1 SGHRS, CDR2 YFSETQ. This CDR3 is CASTLPDRVKTQYF. Drawing the rest from reference TRBV5-1 and TRBJ2-5, the complete variable domain is KAGVTQTPRYLIKTRGQQVTLSCSPISGHRSVSWYQQTPGQGLQFLFEYFSETQRNKGNFPGRFSGRQFSNSRSEMNVSTLELGDSALYLCASTLPDRVKTQYFGPGTRLLVL.

CDR3 sequence: CASSVNGQGMNTEAFF. The V gene is TRBV5-1, the J gene TRBJ1-1; TCRdb selects TRBD1, and the lack of DNA leaves this call unchecked. The CDR3 totals 16 residues. CDR1 and CDR2 (germline): SGHRS, YFSETQ.

The V gene is TRBV19, the J gene TRBJ1-6. The CDR3 consists of 15 residues. CDR1 is LNHDA, CDR2 SQIVND, per germline (reference sequence). CDR3 amino acids: CASSIREQGGSPLHF. Looking up the rest from reference TRBV19 and TRBJ1-6 gives the full variable domain: DGGITQSPKYLFRKEGQNVTLSCEQNLNHDAMYWYRQDPGQGLRLIYYSQIVNDFQKGDIAEGYSVSREKKESFPLTVTSAQKNPTAFYLCASSIREQGGSPLHFGNGTRLTVT.

V usage is TRBV6-2 or TRBV6-3 and J usage is TRBJ2-1; the D call from TCRdb, TRBD1, cannot be confirmed without DNA. This CDR3 is 16 amino acids long. CDR1 and CDR2 (germline): MNHEY, SVGEGT. CDR3 region: CASRTPDRGRSNEQFF.

The chain uses TRBV7-2 and TRBJ1-2; no DNA is available, so the TRBD1 call from TCRdb remains unchecked. The germline V gene encodes CDR1 SGHTA and CDR2 FQGNSA. This CDR3 comprises 16 residues. The CDR3 protein is CASSLARRARNYGYTF.

This chain links TRBV7-9 with TRBJ2-2; TCRdb reports TRBD1, a call that lacks DNA to check it against. This CDR3 region has 15 residues. The V gene's germline CDR1 is SEHNR and CDR2 FQNEAQ (reference sequence). This CDR3 is CASSSYRVYTGELFF.

The chain links TRBV28 to TRBJ2-2; TCRdb's D gene call, TRBD2, goes unchecked for lack of DNA. CDR1 is MDHEN, CDR2 SYDVKM, per germline. The CDR3 loop spans 16 amino acids. CDR3: CASSSEVGTDEGELFF.

V and J are TRBV20-1 and TRBJ2-3. Germline V gives CDR1 DFQATT, CDR2 SNEGSKA (reference sequence). CDR3 length equals 15 residues. CDR3 protein: CSARGDTSGTDTQYF.

The chain has TRBV4-3 and TRBJ2-1. The CDR3 has 15 residues. Germline V gives CDR1 LGHNA, CDR2 YSLEER. The CDR3 sequence: CASSQEQGFYNEQFF.

The chain is built from TRBV9 and TRBJ2-7; the D call from TCRdb, TRBD1, cannot be confirmed without DNA. Germline values: CDR1 SGDLS, CDR2 YYNGEE. The CDR3 covers 14 residues. This chain's CDR3 is CASSVSGRNYEQYF.

The genes are TRBV6-2 or TRBV6-3 and TRBJ1-1. This CDR3 contains 15 residues. Germline loops: CDR1 MNHEY, CDR2 SVGEGT. CDR3 protein: CASMQSPGRNTEAFF.

The chain recombines TRBV7-9 with TRBJ1-5; no DNA is available, so the TRBD1 call from TCRdb remains unchecked. CDR3 size: 17 residues. Germline CDR1 is SEHNR and CDR2 is FQNEAQ (reference sequence). This CDR3 is CASSLVIGVGGNQPQHF.

This chain connects TRBV20-1 to TRBJ2-5. CDR1 DFQATT and CDR2 SNEGSKA come from the germline V gene (reference sequence). This CDR3 contains 17 residues. CDR3 sequence reads: CSARTAQKVLGVETQYF.

The V and J genes are TRBV5-1 and TRBJ2-3; as DNA is missing, the TRBD2 call by TCRdb cannot be tested. Germline loops: CDR1 SGHRS, CDR2 YFSETQ. The CDR3 sequence is 17 residues long. CDR3: CASSLRSTSGTPDTQYF.

The V call is TRBV9, the J call TRBJ2-3. The CDR3 totals 15 residues. Germline V gene sequence: CDR1 SGDLS, CDR2 YYNGEE. The CDR3 protein is CASSVEGRFSDTQYF.

The V gene is TRBV28, the J gene TRBJ2-7. The CDR3 is made up of 13 amino acids. Germline loops: CDR1 MDHEN, CDR2 SYDVKM. The chain's CDR3 is CASRPQDSYEQYF.

The gene calls are TRBV15 and TRBJ2-7; TCRdb's D gene call, TRBD2, goes unchecked for lack of DNA. Germline-derived CDR1 and CDR2 are LNHNV and YYDKDF (reference sequence). The CDR3 has 15 amino acids. The CDR3 is CATSEVHGGTYEQYF.